One sample yielded the 4 T cell receptor beta chains listed below, sequenced in a study of shared clonotypes between healthy human individuals. Naivety among CD8 cells was defined by CD45RO negativity and positive CCR7 selection, thereby excluding terminally differentiated effector memory CD45RA+ cells. Here immunoSEQ multiplex PCR was the method, and the copy in TCRdb shows in-frame clones only, minus some. The sample records 1.5 million to 2.5 million clones, about 95% being singletons. The sequencing sample was made of naive CD8+ T cells sorted from blood. The origin of the receptors is a man in his late teens or twenties in good health.

A single count supports this clone. V usage is TRBV4-1 and J usage is TRBJ2-5, with a weak D call TRBD1 (6 bases). The CDR3 has 19 amino acids. Trimming shortened V by 0 bases and J by 6 bases, and 26 bases separated the two germline ends. CDR1 is MGHRA, CDR2 YSYEKL, per germline. The CDR3 DNA reads TGCGCCAGCAGCCAAGAAAGGGTCCCACCCCCGGGGACAAGAAAGACCCAGTACTTC. As protein: CASSQERVPPPGTRKTQYF.

The V gene is TRBV5-6, the J gene TRBJ2-1; 8 bases map to TRBD1. CDR3 size: 15 residues. V lost 4 bases and J lost 3; bases outside the gene matches: 6. In germline, CDR1 is SGHDT, CDR2 YYEEEE. The CDR3 sequence is CASSTGQGIYNEQFF. CDR3 sequence (DNA): TGTGCCAGCAGCACAGGACAGGGTATCTACAATGAGCAGTTCTTC. Together with reference TRBV5-6 and TRBJ2-1, the CDR3 gives the full variable domain: DAGVTQSPTHLIKTRGQQVTLRCSPKSGHDTVSWYQQALGQGPQFIFQYYEEEERQRGNFPDRFSGHQFPNYSSELNVNALLLGDSALYLCASSTGQGIYNEQFFGPGTRLTVL.

Details on this clone: The same CDR3 also results from other DNA sequences found in this sample. This chain links TRBV27 with TRBJ2-3; possible D gene TRBD2, 5 bases. CDR1 is MNHEY, CDR2 SMNVEV, per germline (reference sequence). The CDR3 consists of 14 residues. V was cut by 5 bases and J by 0 bases, with 9 bases left in between. The CDR3 loop is CASSRGGSTDTQYF. For the CDR3, the DNA is TGTGCCAGCAGTCGGGGTGGGAGCACAGATACGCAGTATTTT.

Worth noting for this clone: The identical CDR3 is also encoded by other nucleotide sequences in the sample. The CDR3 is CAWSVSGPYEQYF. The DNA of the CDR3 is TGTGCCTGGAGTGTGAGCGGACCCTACGAGCAGTACTTC. The chain joins TRBV30 to TRBJ2-7, with a tentative D call TRBD2 (5 bases). Germline CDR1 reads GTSNPN; CDR2 reads SVGIG (reference sequence). This CDR3 comprises 13 residues. Trimming cost V 0 bases and J 2 bases, with 8 bases left between them.